The source of this TCR beta chain is a study of tumor-infiltrating lymphocytes in primary liver carcinoma. Study context: Ranging in age from 30 to 69 years, the patients were men and women. Study-wide findings and caveats: Whereas tumor region pairs overlapped more, tumor-adjacent and tumor-blood pairs overlapped less.

Synthesis of TCR beta cDNA was carried out from about 0.55 ug total RNA with a constant-region primer. Employing slightly modified ARM-PCR, three nested multiplex PCR rounds were run, and these gave rise to the TCR beta libraries. TRBV1-TRBV30 forward primers paired with a C-beta reverse primer drove the first two PCR rounds, around 9 cycles each. One entry per CDR3 protein results from TCRdb running MiXCR on the multiplex PCR reads. The sample includes about 78,000 distinct CDR3 sequences, 71% of them seen just once. Remarks on this clonotype: The target antigen is unknown. A read error is likely, as this CDR3 ends without the conserved phenylalanine or tryptophan.

Between about 17 and 34 mg of unsorted bulk tissue served as the source from which RNA and DNA were co-extracted. The CDR3 extends over 17 amino acids. Germline CDR1 SGHAT, CDR2 FQNNGV. The receptor comes from a woman aged 60-75 years with primary liver carcinoma and hepatitis B virus infection. The material sequenced was liver tumor tissue from sampling region 4. As to subset: tumor region T4, right-lateral pole. V is TRBV11-2 and J is TRBJ2-3, with 7 bases that match TRBD2. CDR3 coding DNA: TGTGTCAGCAGCTTAGAGGGACTAACGTACACGTCAGATACGCAGTATTAT. Translated, it gives CVSSLEGLTYTSDTQYY.